This entry lists 4 T cell receptor beta chains sequenced from one sample in a study of T cell clonality in common variable immunodeficiency. Sequenced by immunoSEQ multiplex PCR; TCRdb stores in-frame clones only, minus some. The sample is made up of some 52,000 clones, none counted only once. The source material was peripheral blood mononuclear cells. These receptors all come from a person between 18 and 75 years old in good health.

This clone was counted many times. At the DNA level, this CDR3 is encoded by other sequences in the same sample as well. The DNA read from the CDR3 is TGCAGCGCCGGGGGACAGGGAATGATCGGGGAG. It yields the protein CSAGGQGMIGE. The whole CDR3 sequence is CSAGGQGMIGELFF. V usage is TRBV29-1 and J usage is TRBJ2-2, with 9 bases lining up with TRBD1. The missing CDR3 end, 3 residues past where the read stops, is filled in from the germline J gene. There are 14 residues in the CDR3. The V segment lost 7 bases and the J segment 7 bases; nucleotides outside the gene matches: 10. CDR1 and CDR2 from the germline V gene are SQVTM and ANQGSEA.

The table lists this clone with many counts. CDR3 loop: CASSLSSLNTEAFF. The sequenced part of the CDR3 DNA is TGTGCCAGCAGCTTATCCTCTCTGAACACTGAA. This chain uses TRBV7-9 with TRBJ1-1, with no clear D. The observed sequence ends 3 residues before the CDR3 terminus, with the missing tail filled in from the germline J gene. The V gene's germline CDR1 is SEHNR and CDR2 FQNEAQ (reference sequence). The CDR3 loop spans 14 amino acids. V gave up 2 bases and J gave up 0 bases, with 7 bases separating them. The complete variable domain, with remaining parts taken from reference TRBV7-9 and TRBJ1-1, reads DTGVSQNPRHKITKRGQNVTFRCDPISEHNRLYWYRQTLGQGPEFLTYFQNEAQLEKSRLLSDRFSAERPKGSFSTLEIQRTEQGDSAMYLCASSLSSLNTEAFFGQGTRLTVV.

In its sample, this clone was seen many times. The sequenced fragment ends 3 residues before the CDR3 boundary, so the rest is inferred from the germline J gene. This chain links TRBV7-8 with TRBJ2-1, with D maybe TRBD2 (6 bases). The V gene's germline CDR1 is SGHVS and CDR2 FQNEAQ. Trimming left V 5 bases short and J 8 bases short, with 22 bases between. This CDR3 spans 16 amino acids. CDR3 bases read: TGTGCCAGCAGCCGAGAAGCTAGCGTAGTAAGCGATGAG. Encoded protein: CASSREASVVSDE. The CDR3 reads in full as CASSREASVVSDEQFF.

Regarding this clone: Sequencing ends 3 residues short of the CDR3 end; the germline J gene provides the rest. The chain uses TRBV7-2 and TRBJ2-5, with TRBD2 matching over 7 bases. From germline, CDR1 is SGHTA and CDR2 FQGNSA. V lost 0 bases, J lost 6 bases, and 13 bases stayed unmatched. The length of the CDR3 is 17 residues. Partial CDR3 DNA: TGTGCCAGCAGCTTAGCCGCGGGGACGGGGGGTAAACAGACC. This sequence encodes CASSLAAGTGGKQT. The CDR3 in full is CASSLAAGTGGKQTQYF.